This entry describes one T cell receptor (beta chain). What it binds is not known. The repertoire was sequenced with immunoSEQ multiplex PCR; TCRdb's copy has only in-frame clones and lacks some. The table lists around 370,000 clones, around 90% of them singletons. This sample is drawn from a study of Ad26.COV2.S vaccination and SARS-CoV-2 variants. The CDR3 extends over 16 amino acids. Deletions cut 8 bases from V and 0 bases from J, with 16 bases between. From germline, CDR1 is SGHTA and CDR2 FQGNSA. Regarding the study as a whole: Analyses that measured TCR breadth and depth may have underestimated total T cell responses. Participants given vaccine showed non-spike TCR breadth similar to that of placebo recipients. Placebo recipients showed lower spike-specific TCR breadth than vaccinees. Following vaccination, spike-specific CD8+ and CD4+ T cell responses reportedly exhibited substantial breadth.

This chain links TRBV7-2 with TRBJ2-2, with D possibly TRBD2 on 5 matching bases. The origin of this receptor is a human donor who had recovered from COVID-19. Sequencing was performed on peripheral blood, taken after recovery from COVID-19. CDR3 residues: CASGLAGGSNTGELFF. CDR3 bases: TGTGCCAGCGGGCTGGCGGGTGGCTCGAACACCGGGGAGCTGTTTTTT.